This T cell receptor (beta chain) was found in a study of T cells after posttransplantation cyclophosphamide. As concerns this clone: What it binds is unknown.

Method: immunoSEQ multiplex PCR; TCRdb's copy keeps in-frame clones and lacks some. This table holds about 21,000 clones, around 91% found once. Study observations and caveats: Blood and skin or GI T cell repertoires showed limited TRB overlap. TRB clonality was highly associated with recipient CMV seropositivity and reactivation. Donor-recipient repertoire similarity was low at 1-2 months, rising over year one.

The V and J ends lost 3 bases and 5 bases, in that order; junction bases with no gene match: 7. The CDR3 loop spans 17 amino acids. Germline V gene data show CDR1 as KGHSH and CDR2 as LQKENI. Sampled 1 year posttransplant, controls received myeloablative marrow transplants, methotrexate and a calcineurin inhibitor. V usage is TRBV18 and J usage is TRBJ2-3; TRBD2 matches 14 bases. The receptor was derived from a female patient in her 30s who received an allogeneic stem cell transplant from an unrelated donor, was CMV-positive, and had acute and chronic GVHD. A subset of T cells may come from the graft donor. The specimen was PBMCs, collected less than 400 days after allogeneic stem cell transplant with calcineurin inhibitor and methotrexate. Here the CDR3 DNA reads TGTGCCAGCTCACCGCCGGGACTAGCGGGAGTGGGAGATACGCAGTATTTT. Amino acid sequence: CASSPPGLAGVGDTQYF.